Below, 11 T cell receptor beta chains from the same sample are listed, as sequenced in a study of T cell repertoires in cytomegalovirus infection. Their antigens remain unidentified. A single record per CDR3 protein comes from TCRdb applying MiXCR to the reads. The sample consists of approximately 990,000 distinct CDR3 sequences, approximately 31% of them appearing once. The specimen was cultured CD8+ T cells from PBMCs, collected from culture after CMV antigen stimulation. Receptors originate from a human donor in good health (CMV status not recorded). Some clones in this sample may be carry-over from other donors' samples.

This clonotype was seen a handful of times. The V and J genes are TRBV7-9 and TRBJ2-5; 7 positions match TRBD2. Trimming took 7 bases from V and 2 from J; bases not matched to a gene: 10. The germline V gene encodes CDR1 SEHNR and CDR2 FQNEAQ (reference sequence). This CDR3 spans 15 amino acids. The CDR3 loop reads CASTLGEGRQETQYF. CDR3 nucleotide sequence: TGTGCCAGCACCCTCGGGGAGGGACGGCAAGAGACCCAGTACTTC. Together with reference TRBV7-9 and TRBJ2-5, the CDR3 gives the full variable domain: DTGVSQNPRHKITKRGQNVTFRCDPISEHNRLYWYRQTLGQGPEFLTYFQNEAQLEKSRLLSDRFSAERPKGSFSTLEIQRTEQGDSAMYLCASTLGEGRQETQYFGPGTRLLVL.

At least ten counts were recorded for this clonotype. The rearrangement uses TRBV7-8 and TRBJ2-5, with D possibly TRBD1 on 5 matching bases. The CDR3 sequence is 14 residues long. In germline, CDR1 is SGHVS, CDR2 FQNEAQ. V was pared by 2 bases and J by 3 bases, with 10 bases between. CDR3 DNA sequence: TGTGCCAGCAGCTTAAGGGGCTATGAAGAGACCCAGTACTTC. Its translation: CASSLRGYEETQYF.

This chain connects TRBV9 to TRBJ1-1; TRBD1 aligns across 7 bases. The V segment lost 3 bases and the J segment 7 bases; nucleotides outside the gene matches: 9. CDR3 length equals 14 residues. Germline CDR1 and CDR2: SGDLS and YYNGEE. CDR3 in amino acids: CASSAYWDSREAFF. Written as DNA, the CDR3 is TGTGCCAGCAGCGCATACTGGGACAGCCGTGAAGCTTTCTTT.

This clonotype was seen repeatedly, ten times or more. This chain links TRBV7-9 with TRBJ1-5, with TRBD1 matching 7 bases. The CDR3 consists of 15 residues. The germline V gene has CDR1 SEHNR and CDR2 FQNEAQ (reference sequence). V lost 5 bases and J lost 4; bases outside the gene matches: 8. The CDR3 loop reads CASSQARTGNQPQHF. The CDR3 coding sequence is TGTGCCAGCAGCCAAGCCCGGACAGGTAATCAGCCCCAGCATTTT.

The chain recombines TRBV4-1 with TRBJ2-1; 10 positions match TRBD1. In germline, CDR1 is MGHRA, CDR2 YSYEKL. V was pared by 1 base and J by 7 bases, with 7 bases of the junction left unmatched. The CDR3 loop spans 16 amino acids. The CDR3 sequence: CASSQVGTGAINEQFF. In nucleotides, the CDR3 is TGCGCCAGCAGCCAAGTTGGGACAGGGGCTATAAATGAGCAGTTCTTC.

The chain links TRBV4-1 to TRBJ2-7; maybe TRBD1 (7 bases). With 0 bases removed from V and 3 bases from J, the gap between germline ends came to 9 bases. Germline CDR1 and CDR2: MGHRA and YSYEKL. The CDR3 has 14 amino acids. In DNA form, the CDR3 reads TGCGCCAGCAGCCAAGACAGGGGGGACTACGAGCAGTACTTC. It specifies CASSQDRGDYEQYF.

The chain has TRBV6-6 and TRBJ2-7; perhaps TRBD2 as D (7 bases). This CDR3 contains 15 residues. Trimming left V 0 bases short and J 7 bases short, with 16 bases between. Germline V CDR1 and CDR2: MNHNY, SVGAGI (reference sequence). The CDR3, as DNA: TGTGCCAGCAGTTACTCCGAGGGGGGGCCGGAGGAGCAGTACTTC. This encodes CASSYSEGGPEEQYF.

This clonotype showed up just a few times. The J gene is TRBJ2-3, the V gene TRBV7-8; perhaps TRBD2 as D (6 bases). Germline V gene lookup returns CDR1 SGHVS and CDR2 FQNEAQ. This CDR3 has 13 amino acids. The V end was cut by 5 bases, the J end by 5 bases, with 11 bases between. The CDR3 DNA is TGTGCCAGCAGCCAACCCGGGGGAGATACGCAGTATTTT. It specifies CASSQPGGDTQYF.

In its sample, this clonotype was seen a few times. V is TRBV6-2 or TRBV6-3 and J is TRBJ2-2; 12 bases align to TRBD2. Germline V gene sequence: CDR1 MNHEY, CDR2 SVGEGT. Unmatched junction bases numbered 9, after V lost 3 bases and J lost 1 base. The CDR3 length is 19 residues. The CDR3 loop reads CASSYSRLAGDWNTGELFF. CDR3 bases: TGTGCCAGCAGTTATTCCCGACTAGCGGGGGACTGGAACACCGGGGAGCTGTTTTTT.

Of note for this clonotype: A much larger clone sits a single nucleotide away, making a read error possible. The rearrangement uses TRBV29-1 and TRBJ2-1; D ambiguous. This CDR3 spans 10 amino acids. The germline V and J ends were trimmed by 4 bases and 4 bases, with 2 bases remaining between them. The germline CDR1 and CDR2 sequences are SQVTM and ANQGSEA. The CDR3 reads CSVVYNEQFF. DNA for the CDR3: TGCAGCGTTGTGTACAATGAGCAGTTCTTC.

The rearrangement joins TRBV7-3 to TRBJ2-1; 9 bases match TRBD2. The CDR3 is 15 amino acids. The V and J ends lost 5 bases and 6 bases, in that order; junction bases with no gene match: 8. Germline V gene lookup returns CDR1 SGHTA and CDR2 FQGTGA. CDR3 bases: TGTGCCAGCAGCCCGCGGGGGGGCCTGAGCAATGAGCAGTTCTTC. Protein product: CASSPRGGLSNEQFF.